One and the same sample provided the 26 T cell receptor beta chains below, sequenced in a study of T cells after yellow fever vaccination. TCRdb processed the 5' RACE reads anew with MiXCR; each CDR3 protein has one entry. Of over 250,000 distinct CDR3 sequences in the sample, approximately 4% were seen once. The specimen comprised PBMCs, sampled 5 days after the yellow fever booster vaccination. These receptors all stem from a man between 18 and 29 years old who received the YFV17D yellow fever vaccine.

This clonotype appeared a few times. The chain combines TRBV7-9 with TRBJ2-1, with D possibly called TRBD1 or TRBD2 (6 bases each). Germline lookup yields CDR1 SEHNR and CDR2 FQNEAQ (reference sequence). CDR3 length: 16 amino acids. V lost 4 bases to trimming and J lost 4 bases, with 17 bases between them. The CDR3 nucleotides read TGTGCCAGCAGCTCCCCGGTGGGGGGCTGGTACAATGAGCAGTTCTTC. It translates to CASSSPVGGWYNEQFF.

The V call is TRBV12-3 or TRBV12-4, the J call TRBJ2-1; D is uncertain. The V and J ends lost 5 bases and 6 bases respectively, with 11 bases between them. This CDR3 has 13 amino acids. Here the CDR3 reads CASSPSFPNEQFF. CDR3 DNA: TGTGCCAGCAGTCCGTCCTTCCCCAATGAGCAGTTCTTC.

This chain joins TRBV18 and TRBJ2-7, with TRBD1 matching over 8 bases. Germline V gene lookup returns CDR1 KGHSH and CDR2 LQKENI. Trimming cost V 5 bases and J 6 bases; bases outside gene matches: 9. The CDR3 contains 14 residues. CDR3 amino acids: CASSLSQGVGEQYV. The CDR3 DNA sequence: TGTGCCAGCTCATTATCACAGGGGGTCGGCGAGCAGTACGTC.

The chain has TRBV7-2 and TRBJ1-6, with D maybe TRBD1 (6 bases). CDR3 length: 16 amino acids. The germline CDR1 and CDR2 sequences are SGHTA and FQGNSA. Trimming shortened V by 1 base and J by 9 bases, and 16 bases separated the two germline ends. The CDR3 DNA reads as TGTGCCAGCAGCTTAGGGAACAGGGCGGAGGGTTCACCCCTCCACTTT. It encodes CASSLGNRAEGSPLHF. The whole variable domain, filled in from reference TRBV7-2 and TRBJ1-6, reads GAGVSQSPSNKVTEKGKDVELRCDPISGHTALYWYRQSLGQGLEFLIYFQGNSAPDKSGLPSDRFSAERTGGSVSTLTIQRTQQEDSAVYLCASSLGNRAEGSPLHFGNGTRLTVT.

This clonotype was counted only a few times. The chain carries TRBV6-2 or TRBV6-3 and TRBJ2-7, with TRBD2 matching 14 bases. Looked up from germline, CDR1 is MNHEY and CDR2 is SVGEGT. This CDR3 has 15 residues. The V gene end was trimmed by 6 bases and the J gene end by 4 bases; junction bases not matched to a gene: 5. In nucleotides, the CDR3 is TGTGCCAGCAGGCCCGGGACTAGCGGGGGTTACGAGCAGTACGTC. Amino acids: CASRPGTSGGYEQYV.

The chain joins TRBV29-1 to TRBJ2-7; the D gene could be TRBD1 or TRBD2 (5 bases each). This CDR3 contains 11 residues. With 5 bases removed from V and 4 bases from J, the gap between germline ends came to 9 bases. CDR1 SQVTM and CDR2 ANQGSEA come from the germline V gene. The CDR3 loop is CSVRGLYEQYF. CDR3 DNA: TGCAGCGTTCGGGGCCTTTACGAGCAGTACTTC.

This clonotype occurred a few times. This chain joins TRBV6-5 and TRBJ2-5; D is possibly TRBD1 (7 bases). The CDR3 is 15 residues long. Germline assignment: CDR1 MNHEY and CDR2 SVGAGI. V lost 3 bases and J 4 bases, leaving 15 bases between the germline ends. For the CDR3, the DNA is TGTGCCAGCAGTTATTCCGGGACAGCGGGAGAGACCCAGTACTTC. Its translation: CASSYSGTAGETQYF.

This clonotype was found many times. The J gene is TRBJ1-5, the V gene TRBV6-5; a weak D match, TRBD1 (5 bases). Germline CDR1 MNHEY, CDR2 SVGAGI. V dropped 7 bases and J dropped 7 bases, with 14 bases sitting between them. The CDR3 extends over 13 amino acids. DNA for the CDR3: TGTGCCAGCACCCCGGATGGGGCGCAGCCCCAGCATTTT. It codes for CASTPDGAQPQHF.

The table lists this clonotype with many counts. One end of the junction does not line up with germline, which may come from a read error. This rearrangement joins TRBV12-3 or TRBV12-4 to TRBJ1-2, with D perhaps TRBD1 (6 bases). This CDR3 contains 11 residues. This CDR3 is CASSLGGASAF. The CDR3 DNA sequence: TGTGCCAGCAGTTTAGGGGGGGCTAGCGCCTTC.

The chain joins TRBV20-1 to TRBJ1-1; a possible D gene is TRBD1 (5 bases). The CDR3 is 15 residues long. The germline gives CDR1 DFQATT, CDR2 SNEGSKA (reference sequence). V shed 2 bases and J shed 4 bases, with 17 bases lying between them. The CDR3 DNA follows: TGCAGTGCTAGACCTCTGGGGGGAGGCGCCACTGAAGCTTTCTTT. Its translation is CSARPLGGGATEAFF.

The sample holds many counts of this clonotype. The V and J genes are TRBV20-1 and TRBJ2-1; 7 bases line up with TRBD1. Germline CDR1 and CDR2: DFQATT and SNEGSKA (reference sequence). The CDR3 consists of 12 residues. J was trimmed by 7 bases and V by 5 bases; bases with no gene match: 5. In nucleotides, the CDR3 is TGCAGTGCTGGGGACAGTGTGAATGAGCAGTTCTTC. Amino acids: CSAGDSVNEQFF.

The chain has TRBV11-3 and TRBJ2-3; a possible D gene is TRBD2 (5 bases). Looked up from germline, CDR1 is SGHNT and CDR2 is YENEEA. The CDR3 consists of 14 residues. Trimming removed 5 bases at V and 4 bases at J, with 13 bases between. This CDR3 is CASSLSAGADTQYF. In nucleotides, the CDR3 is TGTGCCAGCAGCCTCTCGGCGGGCGCAGATACGCAGTATTTT.

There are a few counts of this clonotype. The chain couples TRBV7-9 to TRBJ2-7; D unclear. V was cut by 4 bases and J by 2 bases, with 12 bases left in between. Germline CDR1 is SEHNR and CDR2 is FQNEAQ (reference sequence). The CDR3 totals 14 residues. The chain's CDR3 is CASSSSGATYEQYV. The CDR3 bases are TGTGCCAGCAGCTCATCGGGCGCGACCTACGAGCAGTACGTC.

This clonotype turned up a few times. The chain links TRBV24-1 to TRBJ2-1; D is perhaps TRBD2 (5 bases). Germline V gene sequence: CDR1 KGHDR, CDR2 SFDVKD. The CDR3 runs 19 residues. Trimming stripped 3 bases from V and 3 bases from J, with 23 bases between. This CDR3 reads CATSDPNAGWNPIYNEQFF. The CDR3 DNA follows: TGTGCCACCAGTGATCCAAACGCGGGCTGGAACCCGATCTACAATGAGCAGTTCTTC.

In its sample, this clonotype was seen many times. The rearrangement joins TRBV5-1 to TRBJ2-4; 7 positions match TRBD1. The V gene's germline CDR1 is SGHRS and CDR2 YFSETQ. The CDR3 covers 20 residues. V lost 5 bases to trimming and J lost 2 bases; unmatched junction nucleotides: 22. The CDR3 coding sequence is TGCGCCAGCAGTCGCTTACCGGGACAGCCATCAATCGTTTCCAAAAACATTCAGTACTTC. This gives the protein CASSRLPGQPSIVSKNIQYF.

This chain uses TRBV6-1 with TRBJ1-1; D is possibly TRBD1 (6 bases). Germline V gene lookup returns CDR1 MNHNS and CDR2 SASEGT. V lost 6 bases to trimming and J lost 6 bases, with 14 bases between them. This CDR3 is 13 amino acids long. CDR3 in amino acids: CASRARGAAEAFF. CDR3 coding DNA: TGTGCCAGCAGGGCACGGGGGGCCGCTGAAGCTTTCTTT.

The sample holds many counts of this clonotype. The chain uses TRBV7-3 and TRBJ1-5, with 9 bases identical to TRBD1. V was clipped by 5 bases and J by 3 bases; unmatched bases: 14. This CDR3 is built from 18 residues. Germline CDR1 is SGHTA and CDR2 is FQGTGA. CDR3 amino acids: CASSPIRDRAVFNQPQHF. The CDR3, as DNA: TGTGCCAGCAGCCCTATCCGGGACAGGGCAGTATTCAATCAGCCCCAGCATTTT.

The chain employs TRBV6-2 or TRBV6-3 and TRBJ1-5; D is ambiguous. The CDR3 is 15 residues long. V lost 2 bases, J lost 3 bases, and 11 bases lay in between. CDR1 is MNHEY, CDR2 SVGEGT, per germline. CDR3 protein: CASSYVSGINQPQHF. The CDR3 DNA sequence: TGTGCCAGCAGTTACGTATCGGGGATCAATCAGCCCCAGCATTTT.

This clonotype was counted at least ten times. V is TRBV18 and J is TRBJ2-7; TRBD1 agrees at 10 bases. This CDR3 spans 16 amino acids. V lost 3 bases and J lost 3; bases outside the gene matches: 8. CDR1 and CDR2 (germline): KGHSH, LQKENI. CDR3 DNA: TGTGCCAGCTCACCCCCTGGGACAGGGGCCCTCTACGAGCAGTACTTC. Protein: CASSPPGTGALYEQYF.

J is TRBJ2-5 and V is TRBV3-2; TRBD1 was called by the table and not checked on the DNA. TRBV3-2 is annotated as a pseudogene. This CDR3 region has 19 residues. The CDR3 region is CASSQKRPPGGSVRETQYF. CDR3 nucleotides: TGTGCCAGCAGCCAAAAGAGGCCCCCGGGGGGGTCTGTCCGAGAGACCCAGTACTTC.

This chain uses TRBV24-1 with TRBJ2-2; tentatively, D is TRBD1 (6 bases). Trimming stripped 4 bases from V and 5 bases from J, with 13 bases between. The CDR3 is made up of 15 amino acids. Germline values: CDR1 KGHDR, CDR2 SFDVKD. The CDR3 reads CATSDSVQGTGELFF. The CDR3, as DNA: TGTGCCACCAGTGACTCCGTACAGGGAACCGGGGAGCTGTTTTTT.

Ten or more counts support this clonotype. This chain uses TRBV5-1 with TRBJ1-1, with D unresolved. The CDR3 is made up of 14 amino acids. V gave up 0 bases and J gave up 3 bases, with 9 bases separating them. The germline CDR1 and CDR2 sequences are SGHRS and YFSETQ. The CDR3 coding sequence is TGCGCCAGCAGCTTGGTCGGGCTTCACACTGAAGCTTTCTTT. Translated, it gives CASSLVGLHTEAFF.

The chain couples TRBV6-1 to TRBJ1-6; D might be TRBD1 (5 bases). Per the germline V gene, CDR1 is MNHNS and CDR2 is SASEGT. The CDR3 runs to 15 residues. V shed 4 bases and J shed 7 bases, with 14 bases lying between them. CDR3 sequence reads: CASSAMGVKNSPLHF. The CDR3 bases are TGTGCCAGCAGTGCTATGGGGGTGAAGAATTCACCCCTCCACTTT.

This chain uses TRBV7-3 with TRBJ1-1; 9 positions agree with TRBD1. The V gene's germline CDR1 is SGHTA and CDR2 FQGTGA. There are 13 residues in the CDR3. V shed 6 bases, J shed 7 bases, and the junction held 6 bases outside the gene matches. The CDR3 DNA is TGTGCCAGCAGTACCGACAGGGGGAATGAAGCTTTCTTT. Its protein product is CASSTDRGNEAFF.

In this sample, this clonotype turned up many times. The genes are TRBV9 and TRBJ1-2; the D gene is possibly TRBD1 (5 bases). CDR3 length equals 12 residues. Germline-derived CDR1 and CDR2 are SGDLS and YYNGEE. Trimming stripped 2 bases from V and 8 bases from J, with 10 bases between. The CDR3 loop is CASSVRTGGYTF. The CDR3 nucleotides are TGTGCCAGCAGCGTCCGTACAGGAGGCTACACCTTC.

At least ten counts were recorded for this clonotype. The CDR3 spells CAISATSGGNGDTQYF. The DNA for the CDR3 is TGTGCCATCAGTGCAACTAGCGGGGGCAATGGAGATACGCAGTATTTT. The chain combines TRBV10-3 with TRBJ2-3, with TRBD2 matching over 11 bases. The V and J ends lost 4 bases and 5 bases, in that order; junction bases with no gene match: 8. The germline V gene has CDR1 ENHRY and CDR2 SYGVKD. The length of the CDR3 is 16 residues.